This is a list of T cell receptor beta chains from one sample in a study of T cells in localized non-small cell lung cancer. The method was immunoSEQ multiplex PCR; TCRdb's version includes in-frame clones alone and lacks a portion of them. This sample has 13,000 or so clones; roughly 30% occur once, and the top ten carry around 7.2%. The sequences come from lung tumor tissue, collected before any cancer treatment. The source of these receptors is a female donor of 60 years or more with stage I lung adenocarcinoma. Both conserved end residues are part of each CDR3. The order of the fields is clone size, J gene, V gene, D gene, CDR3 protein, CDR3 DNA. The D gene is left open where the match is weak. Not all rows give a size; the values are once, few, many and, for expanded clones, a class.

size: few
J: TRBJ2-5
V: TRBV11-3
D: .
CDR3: CASSLKGGAKETQYF
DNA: TGTGCCAGCAGCTTAAAGGGAGGAGCAAAAGAGACCCAGTACTTC

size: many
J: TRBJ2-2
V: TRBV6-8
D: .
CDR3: CASRVRRVVGELFF
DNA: TGTGCCAGCAGAGTAAGGAGGGTCGTCGGGGAGCTGTTTTTT

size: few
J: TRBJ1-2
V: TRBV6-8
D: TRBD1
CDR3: CASRTGLSGYTF
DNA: TGTGCCAGCAGGACAGGGTTGAGTGGCTACACCTTC

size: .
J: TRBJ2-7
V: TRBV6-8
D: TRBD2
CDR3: CASSYSAGTNYEQYF
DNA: TGTGCCAGCAGTTACTCGGCAGGGACTAACTACGAGCAGTACTTC

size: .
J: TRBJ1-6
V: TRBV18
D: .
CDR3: CASSPGFLNSPLHF
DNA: TGTGCCAGCTCACCAGGTTTTTTAAATTCACCCCTCCACTTT

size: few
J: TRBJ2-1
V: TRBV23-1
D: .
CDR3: CASSQDGGRHNEQFF
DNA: TGCGCCAGCAGCCAAGATGGTGGGCGGCACAATGAGCAGTTCTTC

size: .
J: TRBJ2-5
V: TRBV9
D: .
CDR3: CASSSNWGLETQYF
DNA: TGTGCCAGCAGTTCCAACTGGGGGTTGGAGACCCAGTACTTC

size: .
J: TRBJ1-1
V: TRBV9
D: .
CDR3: CASGGQYTEAFF
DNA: TGTGCCAGCGGCGGTCAGTACACTGAAGCTTTCTTT

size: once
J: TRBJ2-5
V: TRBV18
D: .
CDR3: CASSGRSRRTTQETQYF
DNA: TGTGCCAGCTCGGGCCGATCTAGAAGAACGACCCAAGAGACCCAGTACTTC

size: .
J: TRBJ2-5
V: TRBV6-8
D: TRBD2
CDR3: CASSASGQETQYF
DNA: TGTGCCAGCAGTGCTAGCGGCCAAGAGACCCAGTACTTC

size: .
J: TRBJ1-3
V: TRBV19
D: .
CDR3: CASSPRGSGNTIYF
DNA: TGTGCCAGTAGTCCTCGGGGTTCTGGAAACACCATATATTTT

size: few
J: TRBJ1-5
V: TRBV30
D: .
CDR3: CACVPRDRSNQPQHF
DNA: TGTGCCTGCGTTCCGAGGGACCGTAGCAATCAGCCCCAGCATTTT

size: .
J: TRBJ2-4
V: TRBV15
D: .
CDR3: CATSRMYGRAKNIQYF
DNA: TGTGCCACCAGCAGAATGTATGGGAGGGCCAAAAACATTCAGTACTTC

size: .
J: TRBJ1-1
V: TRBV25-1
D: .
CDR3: CATTFGKTEAFF
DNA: TGTGCCACCACCTTTGGAAAGACTGAAGCTTTCTTT

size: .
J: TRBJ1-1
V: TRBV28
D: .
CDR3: CASSTGPLKAFF
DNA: TGTGCCAGCAGTACCGGCCCTCTGAAAGCTTTCTTT

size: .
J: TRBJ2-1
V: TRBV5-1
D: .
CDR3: CASSPLGLDSSNEQFF
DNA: TGCGCCAGCAGCCCTCTAGGGCTCGATAGCTCCAATGAGCAGTTCTTC

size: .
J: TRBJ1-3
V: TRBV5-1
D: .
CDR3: CASSLQSEGNTIYF
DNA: TGCGCCAGCAGCTTGCAGTCAGAGGGAAACACCATATATTTT

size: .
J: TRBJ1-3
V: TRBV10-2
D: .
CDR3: CASSRASRSAGNTIYF
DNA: TGCGCCAGCAGTCGAGCTTCACGTTCGGCTGGAAACACCATATATTTT

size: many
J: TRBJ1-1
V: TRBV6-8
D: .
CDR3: CASSSWEGSGTEAFF
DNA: TGTGCCAGCAGTTCGTGGGAAGGGAGCGGCACTGAAGCTTTCTTT

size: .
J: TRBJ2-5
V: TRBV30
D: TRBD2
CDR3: CAWSRAGVETQYF
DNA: TGTGCCTGGAGTAGGGCGGGAGTAGAGACCCAGTACTTC

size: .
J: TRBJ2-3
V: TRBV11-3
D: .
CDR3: CASSLGGRTDTQYF
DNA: TGTGCCAGCAGCTTAGGGGGAAGGACAGATACGCAGTATTTT

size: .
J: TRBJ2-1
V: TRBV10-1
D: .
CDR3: CASSESPSAAYNEQFF
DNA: TGCGCCAGCAGTGAATCTCCTAGCGCAGCCTACAATGAGCAGTTCTTC

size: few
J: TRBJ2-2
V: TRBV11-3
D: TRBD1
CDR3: CASSPGGRGGTGELFF
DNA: TGTGCCAGCAGCCCAGGGGGCAGGGGTGGTACCGGGGAGCTGTTTTTT

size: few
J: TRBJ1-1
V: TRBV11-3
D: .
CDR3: CASSSSGVETEAFF
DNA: TGTGCCAGCAGCTCATCGGGGGTGGAGACTGAAGCTTTCTTT

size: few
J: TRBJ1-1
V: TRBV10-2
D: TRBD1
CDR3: CASSERGRGLNEAFF
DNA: TGCGCCAGCAGTGAAAGGGGCAGGGGGTTGAATGAAGCTTTCTTT

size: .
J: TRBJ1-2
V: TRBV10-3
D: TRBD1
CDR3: CAIKGQGAYGYTF
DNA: TGTGCCATCAAGGGACAGGGGGCCTATGGCTACACCTTC

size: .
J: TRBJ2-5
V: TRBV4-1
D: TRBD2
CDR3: CASSQELARGETQYF
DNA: TGCGCCAGCAGCCAAGAACTAGCGAGAGGAGAGACCCAGTACTTC

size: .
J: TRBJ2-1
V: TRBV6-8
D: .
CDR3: CASTRGGREQFF
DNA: TGTGCCAGCACCCGAGGGGGTCGGGAGCAGTTCTTC

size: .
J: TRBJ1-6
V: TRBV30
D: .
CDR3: CAWKRDNSPLHF
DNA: TGTGCCTGGAAGAGGGATAATTCACCCCTCCACTTT

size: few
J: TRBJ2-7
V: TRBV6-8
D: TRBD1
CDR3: CASRNTGQGYYEQYF
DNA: TGTGCCAGCAGGAATACGGGACAGGGGTACTACGAGCAGTACTTC

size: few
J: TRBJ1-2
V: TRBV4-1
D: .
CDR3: CASSHDGRNGGYTF
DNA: TGCGCCAGCAGCCATGATGGACGGAATGGTGGCTACACCTTC

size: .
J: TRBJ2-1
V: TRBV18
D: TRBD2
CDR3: CASSPGTSGGHNEQFF
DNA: TGTGCCAGCTCACCGGGGACTAGCGGGGGCCACAATGAGCAGTTCTTC

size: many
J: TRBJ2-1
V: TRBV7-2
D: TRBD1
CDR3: CASSQDSTGWQFF
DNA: TGTGCCAGCAGCCAAGATTCGACAGGGTGGCAGTTCTTC

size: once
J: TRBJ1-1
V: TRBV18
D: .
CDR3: CASSPLLDRTNTEAFF
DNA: TGTGCCAGCTCTCCCCTGTTGGACAGAACCAACACTGAAGCTTTCTTT

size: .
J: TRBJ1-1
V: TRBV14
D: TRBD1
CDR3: CASSQDRGRAEAFF
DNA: TGTGCCAGCAGCCAAGACAGGGGGCGGGCTGAAGCTTTCTTT

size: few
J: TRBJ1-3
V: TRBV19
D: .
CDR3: CASSIADVPGNTIYF
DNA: TGTGCCAGTAGTATAGCGGACGTACCTGGAAACACCATATATTTT

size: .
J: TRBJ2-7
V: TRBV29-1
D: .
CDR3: CSVGLGRDYEQYF
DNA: TGCAGCGTTGGACTTGGACGAGACTACGAGCAGTACTTC

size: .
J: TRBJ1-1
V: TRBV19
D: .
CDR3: CASSRGWGSTEAFF
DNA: TGTGCCAGTAGTAGAGGATGGGGGAGCACTGAAGCTTTCTTT

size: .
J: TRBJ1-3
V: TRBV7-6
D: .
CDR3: CASSLSKTPSDTIYF
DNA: TGTGCTAGCAGCTTATCTAAGACACCCTCGGACACCATATATTTT

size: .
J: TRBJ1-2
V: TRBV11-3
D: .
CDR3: CASSFSASGYGYTF
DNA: TGTGCCAGCAGCTTCTCAGCCTCCGGCTATGGCTACACCTTC

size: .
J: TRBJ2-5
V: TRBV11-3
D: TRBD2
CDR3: CTSSLGEGRETQYF
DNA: TGTACCAGCAGCTTGGGGGAGGGACGGGAGACCCAGTACTTC

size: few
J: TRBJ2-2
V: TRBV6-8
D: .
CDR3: CASSYSMSGLSTGELFF
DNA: TGTGCCAGCAGTTACTCGATGTCGGGGCTCAGCACCGGGGAGCTGTTTTTT

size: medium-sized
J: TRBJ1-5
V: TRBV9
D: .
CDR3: CASSVGPVWNSNQPQHF
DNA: TGTGCCAGCAGCGTCGGCCCGGTGTGGAATAGCAATCAGCCCCAGCATTTT

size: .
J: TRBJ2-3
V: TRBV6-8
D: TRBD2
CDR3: CASNSGGPSDTQYF
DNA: TGTGCCAGCAACTCGGGGGGGCCATCAGATACGCAGTATTTT

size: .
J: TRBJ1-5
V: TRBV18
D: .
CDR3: CASSQGSNQPQHF
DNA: TGTGCCAGCTCACAGGGGAGCAATCAGCCCCAGCATTTT

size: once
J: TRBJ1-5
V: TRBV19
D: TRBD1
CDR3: CASSSWDRGDQPQHF
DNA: TGTGCCAGTAGTTCCTGGGACAGGGGAGACCAGCCCCAGCATTTT

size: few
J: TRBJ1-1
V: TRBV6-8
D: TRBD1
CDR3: CASSGDRVRGMNTEAFF
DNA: TGTGCCAGCAGTGGGGACAGGGTGAGGGGAATGAACACTGAAGCTTTCTTT

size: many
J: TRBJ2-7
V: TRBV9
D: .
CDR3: CASSPMTEAYEQYF
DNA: TGTGCCAGCAGCCCCATGACGGAAGCCTACGAGCAGTACTTC

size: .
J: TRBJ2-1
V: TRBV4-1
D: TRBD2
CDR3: CASSQLAGGGGFYEQFF
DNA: TGCGCCAGCAGCCAGTTGGCGGGAGGAGGCGGATTCTATGAGCAGTTCTTC

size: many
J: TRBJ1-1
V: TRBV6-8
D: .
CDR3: CASTRPLNTEAFF
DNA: TGTGCCAGCACCCGCCCACTAAACACTGAAGCTTTCTTT

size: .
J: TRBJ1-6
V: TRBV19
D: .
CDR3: CASSMGPLPGHNSPLHF
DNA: TGTGCCAGTAGTATGGGGCCGCTTCCCGGCCATAATTCACCCCTCCACTTT

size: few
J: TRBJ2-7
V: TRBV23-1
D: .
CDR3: CASSQSHDQPDEQYF
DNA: TGCGCCAGCAGTCAATCTCATGACCAACCCGACGAGCAGTACTTC

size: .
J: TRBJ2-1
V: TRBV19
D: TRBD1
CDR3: CASSRSPPWPGQTYNEQFF
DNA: TGTGCCAGTAGTAGATCTCCTCCCTGGCCGGGACAGACCTACAATGAGCAGTTCTTC

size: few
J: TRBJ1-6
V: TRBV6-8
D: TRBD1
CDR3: CASRPQGELYNSPLHF
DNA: TGTGCCAGCAGGCCTCAGGGGGAGCTCTATAATTCACCCCTCCACTTT